A single sample is the source of the 25 T cell receptor beta chains below, sequenced in a study of response to subunit inactivated influenza vaccine. A single record per CDR3 protein comes from TCRdb applying MiXCR to the RT-PCR reads. This sample yields fewer than 600,000 distinct CDR3 sequences, of which around 7.7% are seen a single time; less than 15% belongs to the top ten. The specimen was PBMCs from blood, collected less than 30 months after vaccination. The origin of the receptors is a man aged 45-69 years who received an inactivated influenza vaccine.

This clonotype turned up a few times. This chain joins TRBV9 and TRBJ2-2; D remains ambiguous. Germline CDR1 and CDR2: SGDLS and YYNGEE. This CDR3 is 15 amino acids long. The V end was cut by 0 bases, the J end by 2 bases, with 8 bases between. The CDR3 DNA is TGTGCCAGCAGCGTAGGGTCGATTAACACCGGGGAGCTGTTTTTT. Translated: CASSVGSINTGELFF.

The table lists this clonotype with a few counts. V gene TRBV6-1 combines with J gene TRBJ1-5; tentative D call: TRBD1 (5 bases). The germline CDR1 and CDR2 sequences are MNHNS and SASEGT. The CDR3 runs to 15 residues. V lost 5 bases and J 6 bases, leaving 17 bases between the germline ends. The CDR3 DNA reads TGTGCCAGCAGTCCCCGGGGCGGAGGGAGTCAGCCCCAGCATTTT. Its protein is CASSPRGGGSQPQHF.

This clonotype occurred a few times. The chain has TRBV20-1 and TRBJ1-1; the D gene is possibly TRBD1 (6 bases). V was cut by 0 bases and J by 0 bases, with 8 bases left in between. The CDR3 is 14 amino acids. Germline V CDR1 and CDR2: DFQATT, SNEGSKA (reference sequence). DNA for the CDR3: TGCAGTGCTAGAGAAGGGGGGCTGAACACTGAAGCTTTCTTT. It translates to CSAREGGLNTEAFF.

This clonotype was seen ten or more times. This sequence joins TRBV12-3 or TRBV12-4 and TRBJ2-7, with 11 bases that match TRBD2. The CDR3 runs to 15 residues. V was pared by 6 bases and J by 5 bases, with 9 bases of the junction left unmatched. CDR3 region: CASSPRTSGYDEQYF. The CDR3 DNA sequence: TGTGCCAGCAGCCCTCGGACTAGCGGGTACGACGAGCAGTACTTC.

The chain joins TRBV11-1 to TRBJ2-1, with 9 nucleotides matching TRBD1. The length of the CDR3 is 19 residues. The germline gives CDR1 SGHAT, CDR2 FQDESV (reference sequence). J was trimmed by 10 bases and V by 2 bases; bases with no gene match: 21. CDR3 in DNA: TGTGCCAGCAGCTTACGATTTGAGCTCCAAAACAGGGGGCAGGAGGAGCAGTTCTTC. Protein: CASSLRFELQNRGQEEQFF. The complete variable domain, with remaining parts taken from reference TRBV11-1 and TRBJ2-1, reads EAEVAQSPRYKITEKSQAVAFWCDPISGHATLYWYRQILGQGPELLVQFQDESVVDDSQLPKDRFSAERLKGVDSTLKIQPAELGDSAMYLCASSLRFELQNRGQEEQFFGPGTRLTVL.

Only a few counts were recorded for this clonotype. The chain uses TRBV7-2 and TRBJ1-2; weak D call: TRBD1 (5 bases). Trimming left V 5 bases short and J 2 bases short, with 15 bases between. The CDR3 extends over 15 amino acids. CDR1 SGHTA and CDR2 FQGNSA come from the germline V gene. In DNA form, the CDR3 reads TGTGCCAGCAGCCCCAGGGTTAGCAGGAACTATGGCTACACCTTC. Its translation: CASSPRVSRNYGYTF. Drawing the rest from reference TRBV7-2 and TRBJ1-2, the complete variable domain is GAGVSQSPSNKVTEKGKDVELRCDPISGHTALYWYRQSLGQGLEFLIYFQGNSAPDKSGLPSDRFSAERTGGSVSTLTIQRTQQEDSAVYLCASSPRVSRNYGYTFGSGTRLTVV.

Regarding this clonotype: A much larger clone is a single base away; this may be a read error. The gene calls are TRBV6-6 and TRBJ2-3; no clear D. Deletions cut 2 bases from V and 1 base from J, with 4 bases between. The CDR3 covers 13 residues. Germline V CDR1 and CDR2: MNHNY, SVGAGI (reference sequence). The CDR3 nucleotides read TGTGCCAGCAGTTACAGCTGCACAGATACGCAGTATTTT. It is translated as CASSYSCTDTQYF.

J is TRBJ2-4 and V is TRBV28; 11 bases line up with TRBD2. CDR1 and CDR2 from the germline V gene are MDHEN and SYDVKM. V lost 5 bases to trimming and J lost 1 base; unmatched junction nucleotides: 4. This CDR3 comprises 16 residues. CDR3 protein: CASSPTSGTAKNIQYF. CDR3 sequence (DNA): TGTGCCAGCAGTCCGACTAGCGGGACGGCCAAAAACATTCAGTACTTC.

This clonotype appeared a few times. At one boundary the junction diverges from the germline segment, which might be a read error. The rearrangement uses TRBV5-1 and TRBJ2-2, with D tentatively TRBD1 (6 bases). Germline loops: CDR1 SGHRS, CDR2 YFSETQ. The CDR3 is made up of 16 amino acids. The CDR3 sequence: CVSSHRAQDNTGELFF. CDR3 nucleotides: TGCGTCAGCAGTCACAGGGCCCAAGACAACACCGGGGAGCTGTTTTTT.

In its sample, this clonotype was seen a few times. The CDR3 nucleotides are TGTGCCAGCAGCCCCCCCCTAGGCGATGAGCAGTTCTTC. Translated: CASSPPLGDEQFF. V and J are TRBV9 and TRBJ2-1; the D is unclear. Germline V gene data show CDR1 as SGDLS and CDR2 as YYNGEE. Trimming cost V 4 bases and J 8 bases, with 13 bases left between them. The CDR3 has 13 residues.

This clonotype has just a few counts. V gene TRBV20-1 combines with J gene TRBJ2-4; TRBD2 might be the D (5 bases). The CDR3 is 14 residues long. Germline V gives CDR1 DFQATT, CDR2 SNEGSKA (reference sequence). Deletions cut 3 bases from V and 6 bases from J, with 15 bases between. The chain's CDR3 is CSASKAGPINIQYF. The CDR3, as DNA: TGCAGTGCTAGTAAGGCGGGCCCTATAAACATTCAGTACTTC.

This clonotype was counted ten times or more. The V call is TRBV7-6, the J call TRBJ2-7; 7 bases are shared with TRBD1. CDR1 is SGHVS and CDR2 is FNYEAQ in the germline V gene. Trimming took 1 base from V and 6 from J; bases not matched to a gene: 3. CDR3 size: 13 residues. The CDR3, as DNA: TGTGCCAGCAGCTTAGGACAGGGATTCGAGCAGTACTTC. Translated: CASSLGQGFEQYF.

This clonotype was detected only a few times. The V call is TRBV5-1, the J call TRBJ2-7, with D perhaps given as TRBD1 or TRBD2 (5 bases each). CDR1 is SGHRS and CDR2 is YFSETQ in the germline V gene. The CDR3 runs to 14 residues. Trimming cost V 4 bases and J 1 base, with 12 bases left between them. The CDR3 region is CASSERTPSYEQYF. As DNA, the CDR3 is TGCGCCAGCAGCGAGCGGACACCATCCTACGAGCAGTACTTC.

This clonotype was recorded a few times. The chain uses TRBV10-2 and TRBJ1-5; possibly TRBD1 for D (5 bases). CDR1 and CDR2 (germline): WSHSY, SAAADI. Trimming pared 6 bases from V and 6 bases from J, leaving 18 bases between. The CDR3 runs to 15 residues. The CDR3 coding sequence is TGCGCCAGCAGGCCCTCGGGCGCAGGGTTTCAGCCCCAGCATTTT. Translating it yields CASRPSGAGFQPQHF.

The chain employs TRBV12-3 or TRBV12-4 and TRBJ2-2, with D uncertain. Trimming stripped 7 bases from V and 3 bases from J, with 12 bases between. The CDR3 totals 14 residues. The CDR3: CASTLGWYTGELFF. For the CDR3, the DNA is TGTGCCAGCACCCTCGGGTGGTACACCGGGGAGCTGTTTTTT.

The V and J genes are TRBV10-3 and TRBJ2-7, with 8 nucleotides matching TRBD1. J was trimmed by 2 bases and V by 6 bases; bases with no gene match: 6. The CDR3 totals 14 residues. The germline V gene has CDR1 ENHRY and CDR2 SYGVKD. Here the CDR3 DNA reads TGTGCCATCAGGGGGGACAGGCGGACCTACGAGCAGTACTTC. Amino acid sequence: CAIRGDRRTYEQYF.

This clonotype was picked up many times. The chain recombines TRBV5-6 with TRBJ2-7; the D is unclear. The germline V gene encodes CDR1 SGHDT and CDR2 YYEEEE. The V and J ends lost 1 base and 2 bases respectively, with 7 bases between them. The CDR3 totals 13 residues. The CDR3 spells CASSLYKTYEQYF. The CDR3 DNA reads as TGTGCCAGCAGCTTGTACAAGACCTACGAGCAGTACTTC. Drawing the rest from reference TRBV5-6 and TRBJ2-7, the complete variable domain is DAGVTQSPTHLIKTRGQQVTLRCSPKSGHDTVSWYQQALGQGPQFIFQYYEEEERQRGNFPDRFSGHQFPNYSSELNVNALLLGDSALYLCASSLYKTYEQYFGPGTRLTVT.

The chain's CDR3 is CASSLDPYNLGQFF. The CDR3 DNA reads as TGTGCCAGCAGCTTAGATCCGTACAACCTTGGGCAGTTCTTC. The J gene is TRBJ2-1, the V gene TRBV11-2; no clear D. CDR1 is SGHAT, CDR2 FQNNGV, per germline. V was trimmed by 0 bases and J by 12 bases, leaving 15 bases between them. The CDR3 covers 14 residues. The whole variable domain, remainder taken from reference TRBV11-2 and TRBJ2-1, is EAGVAQSPRYKIIEKRQSVAFWCNPISGHATLYWYQQILGQGPKLLIQFQNNGVVDDSQLPKDRFSAERLKGVDSTLKIQPAKLEDSAVYLCASSLDPYNLGQFFGPGTRLTVL.

This clonotype was counted at least ten times. V gene TRBV20-1 combines with J gene TRBJ2-1, with D possibly TRBD1 on 7 matching bases. Germline CDR1 and CDR2: DFQATT and SNEGSKA (reference sequence). The length of the CDR3 is 16 residues. V was trimmed by 0 bases and J by 0 bases, leaving 12 bases between them. The CDR3 loop is CSARERRDSSYNEQFF. Written as DNA, the CDR3 is TGCAGTGCTAGAGAGCGGCGGGACAGCTCCTACAATGAGCAGTTCTTC.

With respect to this clonotype: The junction and the germline gene differ at one end; a read error may be behind it. The chain couples TRBV6-5 to TRBJ2-2, with 13 bases aligning to TRBD2. CDR3 length: 18 residues. Germline loops: CDR1 MNHEY, CDR2 SVGAGI. CDR3 DNA: TGTGCCAGCAGTTATCGCGGACTAGCGGGAGCGAGGACCGGGGAGCCGTTTTTT. This sequence encodes CASSYRGLAGARTGEPFF.

The chain carries TRBV6-5 and TRBJ2-2, with TRBD2 identical over 7 bases. The CDR3 is made up of 14 amino acids. V trimming: 4 bases; J trimming: 5 bases; junction bases outside the gene matches: 4. Per the germline V gene, CDR1 is MNHEY and CDR2 is SVGAGI. CDR3 nucleotide sequence: TGTGCCAGCAGTTGGGGAGGGAAGACCGGGGAGCTGTTTTTT. Translation: CASSWGGKTGELFF.

The chain employs TRBV5-1 and TRBJ1-3, with a weak D call TRBD1 (6 bases). The CDR3 length is 14 residues. V was clipped by 4 bases and J by 6 bases, with 14 bases between them. Germline CDR1 SGHRS, CDR2 YFSETQ. CDR3 sequence reads: CASSTDSRENTIYF. CDR3 coding DNA: TGCGCCAGCAGCACGGACAGTAGGGAAAACACCATATATTTT.

This clonotype has only a few counts. The genes are TRBV7-9 and TRBJ2-7; TRBD1 matches at 10 bases. The V gene's germline CDR1 is SEHNR and CDR2 FQNEAQ (reference sequence). V shed 5 bases, J shed 6 bases, and the junction held 13 bases outside the gene matches. The CDR3 is made up of 16 amino acids. This CDR3 is CASSVTPGQGTGEQYF. CDR3 DNA sequence: TGTGCCAGCAGCGTAACACCGGGACAGGGGACGGGCGAGCAGTACTTC.

This clonotype has a handful of counts. The genes are TRBV5-1 and TRBJ2-3; 8 nucleotides agree with TRBD2. CDR1 SGHRS and CDR2 YFSETQ come from the germline V gene. J lost 9 bases, V lost 4 bases, and 13 bases had no gene match. The CDR3 is 15 residues long. CDR3 protein: CASSVASGRPGTQYF. The CDR3 coding sequence is TGCGCCAGCAGCGTTGCGAGCGGGAGACCAGGCACGCAGTATTTT.

This clonotype was observed a handful of times. This CDR3 is CASSQGGTDGETQYF. CDR3 sequence (DNA): TGTGCCAGCAGCCAGGGCGGGACTGACGGGGAGACCCAGTACTTC. The V gene is TRBV4-2, the J gene TRBJ2-5, with D possibly being TRBD2 (6 bases). Germline CDR1 and CDR2: LGHNA and YNFKEQ. The CDR3 runs 15 residues. V lost 3 bases and J 5 bases, leaving 16 bases between the germline ends.